This T cell receptor beta chain was captured by sequencing in a study of T cell responses to AZD1222 COVID-19 vaccine. Study details: Second-dose groups at about 4 or about 12 weeks were pooled.

Per germline, CDR1 SEHNR and CDR2 FQNEAQ (reference sequence). The CDR3 is 15 amino acids. With V trimmed by 3 bases and J by 10 bases, 11 bases remained unmatched. Generated by immunoSEQ multiplex PCR, the TCRdb table keeps only in-frame clones and is missing some. Among tens of thousands of clones listed, about 80% were seen once. Findings of the study overall: Nearly half of spike-specific TCRs reportedly go after variant regions that carry no mutations. Baseline testing showed seropositivity in only six AZD1222 recipients.

On this clone itself: Its target is not known.

Sequencing used peripheral blood, obtained on day 0 of AZD1222 vaccination. V is TRBV7-9 and J is TRBJ2-1, with TRBD2 matching 8 bases. The receptor comes from an adult in good health. This chain's CDR3 is CASSFSAVSSGEQFF. The CDR3 bases are TGTGCCAGCAGCTTTTCGGCGGTTTCTAGCGGGGAGCAGTTCTTC.